The clone carrying this T cell receptor (beta chain) was recorded only once. The data originate from a study of blood T cell repertoires in COVID-19. The CDR3 covers 18 residues. The V and J ends lost 6 bases and 4 bases, in that order; junction bases with no gene match: 10. Per the germline V gene, CDR1 is LNHDA and CDR2 is SQIVND (reference sequence). Sequencing used immunoSEQ multiplex PCR; TCRdb keeps in-frame clones, though not all of them. The sample records tens of thousands of clones, 90% being singletons. Sequenced input: peripheral blood. This TCR was recovered from a woman of 80 years or more with active or convalescent COVID-19. The V call is TRBV19, the J call TRBJ1-6; 12 nucleotides match TRBD1. The CDR3 DNA sequence: TGTGCCAGTAGCCCGGGACAGGGGGCCTATGCGTATAATTCACCCCTCCACTTT. This gives the protein CASSPGQGAYAYNSPLHF.